This TCR beta chain was documented in a study of blood T cell repertoires in COVID-19. Overall study: The study drew acute and convalescent COVID-19 samples from the United States, Italy and Spain. PBMCs, B-cell-depleted T cells, or T cells were the source of the cDNA or gDNA that made up the material.

The CDR3 contains 16 residues. The germline CDR1 and CDR2 sequences are MNHEY and SVGAGI. The V and J ends lost 0 bases and 8 bases respectively, with 16 bases between them. Clones were sequenced by immunoSEQ multiplex PCR, and TCRdb holds only the in-frame ones, with some missing. The data show roughly 80,000 clones, 88% seen once. Material for sequencing was peripheral blood. The clonotype originates from a man over 45 with active COVID-19. V and J are TRBV6-5 and TRBJ1-4; D is possibly TRBD1 (6 bases). CDR3 bases: TGTGCCAGCAGTTACTCCTGGGGGGGGGCGGAAGAAAAACTGTTTTTT. It is translated as CASSYSWGGAEEKLFF.